The 17 T cell receptor beta chains listed next were all sequenced from one sample in a study of blood T cells in healthy people across ages. For the second PCR, which ran for roughly 6 to 11 cycles, a sample-barcoded 5' primer and a J-beta primer mix were used. MiXCR was run by TCRdb on the 5' RACE reads, yielding one entry per CDR3 protein. The table shows fewer than 900,000 distinct CDR3 sequences, with approximately 43% occurring only once. The sample comprised blood. These receptors all stem from a woman aged 55 to 70 in good health.

This clonotype has a handful of counts. This chain joins TRBV20-1 and TRBJ1-6; TRBD1 aligns across 8 bases. Trimming cost V 6 bases and J 9 bases; bases outside gene matches: 10. CDR1 is DFQATT and CDR2 is SNEGSKA in the germline V gene (reference sequence). The length of the CDR3 is 14 residues. DNA for the CDR3: TGCAGTGCCTTGGACAGGGAGATTCGTTCACCCCTCCACTTT. It is translated as CSALDREIRSPLHF.

This clonotype was observed a few times. This CDR3 is CASSGGLAQDTQYF. The CDR3 bases are TGCGCCAGCAGTGGTGGACTAGCGCAAGATACGCAGTATTTT. The chain combines TRBV10-1 with TRBJ2-3; the match to TRBD2 covers 9 bases. The germline V gene encodes CDR1 WNHNN and CDR2 SYGVQD (reference sequence). The V and J ends lost 4 bases and 5 bases, in that order; junction bases with no gene match: 4. This CDR3 spans 14 amino acids.

The chain has TRBV20-1 and TRBJ1-2; 7 bases map to TRBD1. J lost 12 bases, V lost 8 bases, and 15 bases had no gene match. The CDR3 covers 12 residues. Germline V gene data show CDR1 as DFQATT and CDR2 as SNEGSKA (reference sequence). The chain's CDR3 is CSPYTHVGGHTF. CDR3 in DNA: TGCAGTCCATATACCCACGTAGGGGGCCACACCTTC.

The chain uses TRBV4-3 and TRBJ1-6; D may be TRBD1 (6 bases). This CDR3 comprises 17 residues. Germline CDR1 reads LGHNA; CDR2 reads YSLEER. Trimming stripped 0 bases from V and 7 bases from J, with 16 bases between. As DNA, the CDR3 is TGCGCCAGCAGCCAAGATAGGAACAGGGCTTGGAATTCACCCCTCCACTTT. This codes for CASSQDRNRAWNSPLHF.

This clonotype appeared a single time. This rearrangement joins TRBV6-5 to TRBJ2-1; unclear D gene. Germline values: CDR1 MNHEY, CDR2 SVGAGI. The V and J ends lost 6 bases and 1 base respectively, with 10 bases between them. The length of the CDR3 is 14 residues. CDR3 nucleotide sequence: TGTGCCAGCAGCTCCGTGGCGTCCTACAATGAGCAGTTCTTC. Translation gives CASSSVASYNEQFF.

This clonotype has a count of ten or more. The chain is built from TRBV7-3 and TRBJ1-6; no firm D call. Between the trimmed V and J ends, which lost 1 base and 7 bases, there was a span of 11 bases. CDR1 and CDR2 (germline): SGHTA, FQGTGA. The CDR3 is 15 residues long. In DNA form, the CDR3 reads TGTGCCAGCAGCTTAAATGGACGGACCAATTCACCCCTCCACTTT. This gives the protein CASSLNGRTNSPLHF.

The rearrangement links TRBV28 to TRBJ2-7, with 9 positions matching TRBD2. The CDR3 has 13 residues. In germline, CDR1 is MDHEN, CDR2 SYDVKM. Trimming removed 8 bases from V and 7 bases from J; junction bases left unmatched: 9. CDR3 amino acids: CASRLAATGEQYF. CDR3 coding DNA: TGTGCCAGCCGACTAGCGGCTACGGGGGAGCAGTACTTC. The full variable domain, with the rest looked up from reference TRBV28 and TRBJ2-7, is DVKVTQSSRYLVKRTGEKVFLECVQDMDHENMFWYRQDPGLGLRLIYFSYDVKMKEKGDIPEGYSVSREKKERFSLILESASTNQTSMYLCASRLAATGEQYFGPGTRLTVT.

The chain's CDR3 is CSVAQQGSDTQYF. The CDR3 DNA follows: TGCAGCGTCGCCCAACAGGGTTCCGATACGCAGTATTTT. This chain uses TRBV29-1 with TRBJ2-3, with D perhaps matching TRBD1 (6 bases). This CDR3 is built from 13 residues. The germline V gene encodes CDR1 SQVTM and CDR2 ANQGSEA. Trimming pared 6 bases from V and 6 bases from J, leaving 16 bases between.

This clonotype was recorded a few times. The rearrangement joins TRBV13 to TRBJ2-5, with 7 bases matching TRBD2. Looked up from germline, CDR1 is PRHDT and CDR2 is FYEKMQ (reference sequence). Unmatched junction bases numbered 2, after V lost 2 bases and J lost 5 bases. This CDR3 region has 13 residues. CDR3 in amino acids: CASSLRTRETQYF. In DNA form, the CDR3 reads TGTGCCAGCAGCTTAAGGACTAGGGAGACCCAGTACTTC. Using reference TRBV13 and TRBJ2-5 for the parts outside the CDR3, the full variable domain is AAGVIQSPRHLIKEKRETATLKCYPIPRHDTVYWYQQGPGQDPQFLISFYEKMQSDKGSIPDRFSAQQFSDYHSELNMSSLELGDSALYFCASSLRTRETQYFGPGTRLLVL.

The chain couples TRBV30 to TRBJ2-7; 12 bases line up with TRBD2. CDR1 and CDR2 (germline): GTSNPN, SVGIG (reference sequence). This CDR3 has 15 amino acids. V was clipped by 2 bases and J by 3 bases; unmatched bases: 5. The CDR3 DNA sequence: TGTGCCTGGAGTCCCGGACTAGCGGGGAACTACGAGCAGTACTTC. Amino acid sequence: CAWSPGLAGNYEQYF. The whole variable domain, filled in from reference TRBV30 and TRBJ2-7, reads SQTIHQWPATLVQPVGSPLSLECTVEGTSNPNLYWYRQAAGRGLQLLFYSVGIGQISSEVPQNLSASRPQDRQFILSSKKLLLSDSGFYLCAWSPGLAGNYEQYFGPGTRLTVT.

V is TRBV29-1 and J is TRBJ2-5; TRBD2 is a possible D gene (7 bases). V gave up 3 bases and J gave up 11 bases, with 16 bases separating them. This CDR3 comprises 12 residues. Looked up from germline, CDR1 is SQVTM and CDR2 is ANQGSEA. The CDR3 region is CSVERGGNEQYF. Written as DNA, the CDR3 is TGCAGCGTTGAGAGGGGGGGCAATGAGCAGTACTTC.

This clonotype was detected only a few times. This chain links TRBV2 with TRBJ2-7, with 8 nucleotides matching TRBD1. The CDR3 has 14 residues. CDR1 and CDR2 from the germline V gene are SNHLY and FYNNEI. The V segment lost 7 bases and the J segment 4 bases; nucleotides outside the gene matches: 9. This chain's CDR3 is CASIVPGQEYEQYF. CDR3 bases: TGTGCCAGCATCGTACCGGGACAGGAATACGAGCAGTACTTC.

Many counts were recorded for this clonotype. The genes are TRBV12-3 or TRBV12-4 and TRBJ2-3, with D tentatively TRBD1 or TRBD2 (6 bases each). Trimming cost V 3 bases and J 1 base, with 11 bases left between them. The CDR3 runs to 15 residues. The CDR3 nucleotides are TGTGCCAGCAGTTTCTGGGGGGCAGGCACAGATACGCAGTATTTT. It codes for CASSFWGAGTDTQYF.

CDR3 in amino acids: CSARGGLHEQYF. CDR3 bases: TGCAGTGCTAGGGGGGGGCTCCATGAGCAGTACTTC. V usage is TRBV20-1 and J usage is TRBJ2-5; D possibly corresponds to TRBD2 (7 bases). The CDR3 has 12 residues. V was cut by 3 bases and J by 11 bases, with 16 bases left in between. The germline CDR1 and CDR2 sequences are DFQATT and SNEGSKA (reference sequence).

Points on this clonotype: A read error may explain this, as a much larger clone is one base away. The chain couples TRBV29-1 to TRBJ2-7, with 9 bases identical to TRBD2. Per germline, CDR1 SQVTM and CDR2 ANQGSEA. The CDR3 contains 14 residues. V trimming: 5 bases; J trimming: 7 bases; junction bases outside the gene matches: 12. The CDR3 region is CSVTTSGPTDEQYF. In DNA form, the CDR3 reads TGCAGCGTTACGACTAGCGGACCTACGGATGAGCAGTACTTC.

Details on this clonotype: A read error is possible here, since a much larger clone lies one base away. The chain combines TRBV29-1 with TRBJ2-3, with D perhaps matching TRBD2 (6 bases). The CDR3 is 16 amino acids. V lost 0 bases and J lost 3, with 16 bases in between. The germline CDR1 and CDR2 sequences are SQVTM and ANQGSEA. In DNA, the CDR3 is TGCAGCGTTGAAGATCCCGGGGACGGGAGTACAGATACGCAGTATTTT. This sequence encodes CSVEDPGDGSTDTQYF.

The chain links TRBV20-1 to TRBJ2-1; no reliable D call. Germline loops: CDR1 DFQATT, CDR2 SNEGSKA (reference sequence). The ends were cut back, 0 bases at V and 5 bases at J, with 8 bases in the middle. The CDR3 covers 13 residues. In DNA, the CDR3 is TGCAGTGCTAGAGAGAGCAGGCACAATGAGCAGTTCTTC. Amino acids: CSARESRHNEQFF.